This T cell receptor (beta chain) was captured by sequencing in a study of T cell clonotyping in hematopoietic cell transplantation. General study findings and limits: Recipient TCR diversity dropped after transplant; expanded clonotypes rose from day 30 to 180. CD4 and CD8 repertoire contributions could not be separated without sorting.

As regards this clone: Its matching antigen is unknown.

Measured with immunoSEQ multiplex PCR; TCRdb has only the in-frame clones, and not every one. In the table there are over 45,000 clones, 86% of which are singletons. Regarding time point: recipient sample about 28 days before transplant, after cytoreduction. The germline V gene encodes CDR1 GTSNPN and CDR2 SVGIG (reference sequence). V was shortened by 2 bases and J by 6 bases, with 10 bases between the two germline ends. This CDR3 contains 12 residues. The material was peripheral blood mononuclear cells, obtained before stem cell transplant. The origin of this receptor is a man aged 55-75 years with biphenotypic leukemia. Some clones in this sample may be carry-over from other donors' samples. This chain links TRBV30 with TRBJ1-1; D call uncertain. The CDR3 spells CAWSWALPEAFF. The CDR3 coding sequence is TGTGCCTGGAGTTGGGCCCTCCCTGAAGCTTTCTTT.